This T cell receptor beta chain was captured in a study of shared clonotypes between healthy human individuals. Broader study findings: Rarefaction curves obtained for sorted subsets showed sequencing incomplete despite large depth.

V lost 3 bases, J lost 4 bases, and 4 bases stayed unmatched. The CDR3 runs 14 residues. CDR1 and CDR2 from the germline V gene are SGHRS and YFSETQ. About this clone itself: What it binds is not known.

Using immunoSEQ multiplex PCR, the repertoire was profiled, and TCRdb retains in-frame clones only, with some absent. The profile covers approximately 100,000 clones, with approximately 65% appearing a single time and over 20% taken by the ten largest. Sequencing input: memory CD8+ T cells sorted from blood. Subset meaning: CD45RO+ cells pooled with CCR7-negative TemRA cells. The chain employs TRBV5-1 and TRBJ2-5; TRBD1 matches 9 bases. The TCR comes from a woman in her 30s in good health. CDR3 residues: CASSSHRGRETQYF. For the CDR3, the DNA is TGCGCCAGCAGCTCCCACAGGGGGCGAGAGACCCAGTACTTC.